This TCR beta chain derives from a study of blood T cell repertoires in COVID-19. As for the study in general: Sites in the United States, Italy and Spain provided acute and convalescent COVID-19 samples.

Germline CDR1 LNHDA, CDR2 SQIVND (reference sequence). The CDR3 extends over 13 amino acids. V lost 5 bases, J lost 3 bases, and 11 bases lay in between. The Seattle patients, enrolled during active infection, were followed longitudinally. Original handling: From reference gene primer amplification, estimates of nucleated cell counts were derived. Some clones are missing from TCRdb's copy, which holds only in-frame ones; the method was immunoSEQ multiplex PCR. Clone size and the V and J calls come from that table; the DNA yielded D and trimming. The table lists some 180,000 clones, 75% to 90% of them singletons.

The TCR originated in a woman aged 40 to 50 with COVID-19, enrolled during active disease. Sequencing used peripheral blood. The gene calls are TRBV19 and TRBJ2-7; possible D gene TRBD2, 6 bases. CDR3 nucleotides: TGTGCCAGTAGTCCGGGACTGGACTACGAGCAGTACTTC. Translating gives CASSPGLDYEQYF.